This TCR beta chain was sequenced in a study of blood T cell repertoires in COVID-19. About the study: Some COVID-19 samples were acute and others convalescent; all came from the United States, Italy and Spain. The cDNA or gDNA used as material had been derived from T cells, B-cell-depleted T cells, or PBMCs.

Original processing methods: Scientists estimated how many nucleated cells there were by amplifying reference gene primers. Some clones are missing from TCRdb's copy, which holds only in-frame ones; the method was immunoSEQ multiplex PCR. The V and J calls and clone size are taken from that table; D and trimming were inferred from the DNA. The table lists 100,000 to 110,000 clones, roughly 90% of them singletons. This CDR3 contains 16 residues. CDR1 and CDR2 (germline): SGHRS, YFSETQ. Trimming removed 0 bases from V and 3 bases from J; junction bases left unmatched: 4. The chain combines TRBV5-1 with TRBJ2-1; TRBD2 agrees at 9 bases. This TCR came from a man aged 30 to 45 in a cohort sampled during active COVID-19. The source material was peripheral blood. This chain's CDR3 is CASSLGLAGNYNEQFF. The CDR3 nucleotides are TGCGCCAGCAGCTTGGGGCTAGCGGGGAACTACAATGAGCAGTTCTTC.